These 5 T cell receptor beta chains share one sample of origin, sequenced in a study of cytomegalovirus exposure and HLA in healthy donors. With 60 Vbeta and 13 Jbeta primers, the PCR was carried out. Profiling relied on immunoSEQ multiplex PCR, and the TCRdb table lists in-frame clones only, not all of them. The sample consists of some 100,000 clones, about four fifths of them appearing once. Sequencing input: PBMCs. The receptors derive from a female donor in good health and CMV-seropositive.

V and J are TRBV12-5 and TRBJ1-2; a possible D gene is TRBD1 (6 bases). Germline CDR1 is LGHNT and CDR2 is FRNRAP. This CDR3 has 14 amino acids. Trimming shortened V by 1 base and J by 5 bases, and 11 bases separated the two germline ends. CDR3 DNA sequence: TGTGCTAGTGGTTTGGGACAGGTACCTTATGGCTACACCTTC. Residues: CASGLGQVPYGYTF.

The chain has TRBV4-3 and TRBJ1-1; TRBD1 is a possible D gene (6 bases). V was shortened by 2 bases and J by 1 base, with 14 bases between the two germline ends. CDR3 size: 16 residues. CDR1 and CDR2 from the germline V gene are LGHNA and YSLEER. For the CDR3, the DNA is TGCGCCAGCAGCCAATACTCCGGGGACAAGAACACTGAAGCTTTCTTT. Translating gives CASSQYSGDKNTEAFF.

A few counts support this clone. This sequence joins TRBV4-2 and TRBJ1-4; TRBD1 aligns across 9 bases. Germline V lookup: CDR1 LGHNA, CDR2 YNFKEQ. There are 15 residues in the CDR3. The V and J ends lost 5 bases and 8 bases, in that order; junction bases with no gene match: 9. This CDR3 is CASSIEQGAYEKLFF. Here the CDR3 DNA reads TGTGCCAGCAGCATCGAACAGGGGGCCTACGAAAAACTGTTTTTT.

The chain recombines TRBV6-1 with TRBJ1-5, with D perhaps TRBD1 (5 bases). This CDR3 contains 12 residues. CDR1 MNHNS and CDR2 SASEGT come from the germline V gene. Between the trimmed V and J ends, which lost 6 bases and 14 bases, there was a span of 17 bases. The chain's CDR3 is CASRGTGLFKHF. Written as DNA, the CDR3 is TGTGCCAGCAGGGGGACTGGACTCTTTAAGCATTTT.

The V gene is TRBV19, the J gene TRBJ2-1; 8 nucleotides match TRBD2. The CDR3 spans 15 residues. The junction had 9 bases not matched to a gene; V was cut back by 8 bases and J by 3 bases. Germline assignment: CDR1 LNHDA and CDR2 SQIVND (reference sequence). CDR3 DNA: TGTGCCAGTCCTCAGGGGCGGGAGGACTACAATGAGCAGTTCTTC. It specifies CASPQGREDYNEQFF.